Shown below are 22 T cell receptor beta chains from a single sample sequenced in a study of T cell responses to AZD1222 COVID-19 vaccine. Method: immunoSEQ multiplex PCR; TCRdb's copy keeps in-frame clones and lacks some. The sample records roughly 140,000 clones, around 90% being singletons. The sample in question was peripheral blood, obtained on day 0 of AZD1222 vaccination. The receptors shown here come from an adult in good health.

The gene calls are TRBV28 and TRBJ1-3, with a weak D call TRBD1 (6 bases). Trimming pared 5 bases from V and 1 base from J, leaving 15 bases between. Germline values: CDR1 MDHEN, CDR2 SYDVKM. This CDR3 region has 16 residues. The CDR3 region has the DNA TGTGCCAGCAGTGGAGCTAAGACAGGTTCTGGAAACACCATATATTTT. Translating gives CASSGAKTGSGNTIYF.

This clone has only a few counts. V gene TRBV11-2 combines with J gene TRBJ1-6; possibly TRBD1 for D (6 bases). The CDR3 spans 15 residues. The germline gives CDR1 SGHAT, CDR2 FQNNGV. V lost 5 bases, J lost 8 bases, and 16 bases lay in between. This CDR3 reads CASSATWGADSPLHF. CDR3 DNA: TGTGCCAGCAGCGCGACCTGGGGGGCTGATTCACCCCTCCACTTT.

This sequence joins TRBV19 and TRBJ1-3; a weak D match, TRBD1 (5 bases). The CDR3 is 15 residues long. Looked up from germline, CDR1 is LNHDA and CDR2 is SQIVND (reference sequence). The ends were cut back, 5 bases at V and 4 bases at J, with 15 bases in the middle. For the CDR3, the DNA is TGTGCCAGTAGTCCTTTAGACAGAGACGGAAACACCATATATTTT. It codes for CASSPLDRDGNTIYF. The full variable domain, completed using reference TRBV19 and TRBJ1-3, is DGGITQSPKYLFRKEGQNVTLSCEQNLNHDAMYWYRQDPGQGLRLIYYSQIVNDFQKGDIAEGYSVSREKKESFPLTVTSAQKNPTAFYLCASSPLDRDGNTIYFGEGSWLTVV.

This clone showed up just once. The J gene is TRBJ1-2, the V gene TRBV7-8, with D perhaps TRBD1 (5 bases). V lost 2 bases, J lost 7 bases, and 14 bases lay in between. The CDR3 loop spans 14 amino acids. Germline values: CDR1 SGHVS, CDR2 FQNEAQ. As DNA, the CDR3 is TGTGCCAGCAGCTTATCCCCACAGGAGCCTGGCTACACCTTC. Residues: CASSLSPQEPGYTF.

This clone has just one count. J is TRBJ2-7 and V is TRBV7-4, with TRBD1 matching 9 bases. Germline CDR1 and CDR2: SGHVT and SQSDAQ. V gave up 6 bases and J gave up 3 bases; unmatched junction bases: 6. CDR3 size: 14 residues. The CDR3 region is CASRGETGGYEQYF. CDR3 in DNA: TGTGCCAGCAGGGGAGAGACAGGGGGCTACGAGCAGTACTTC.

The chain has TRBV6-1 and TRBJ1-2; D may be TRBD1 (5 bases). The CDR3 extends over 13 amino acids. Trimming removed 1 base from V and 8 bases from J, with 11 bases in between. Per the germline V gene, CDR1 is MNHNS and CDR2 is SASEGT. The CDR3 nucleotides read TGTGCCAGCAGTGAAGATCGGGGGACGGGCTACACCTTC. Protein: CASSEDRGTGYTF.

The chain joins TRBV27 to TRBJ1-4; no reliable D call. Trimming removed 4 bases at V and 5 bases at J, with 11 bases between. The CDR3 consists of 14 residues. Germline CDR1 MNHEY, CDR2 SMNVEV (reference sequence). The CDR3 nucleotides are TGTGCCAGCAGTTCACCCCTCAGAAATGAAAAACTGTTTTTT. Translation gives CASSSPLRNEKLFF.

The chain is built from TRBV2 and TRBJ1-4; 8 bases agree with TRBD1. Germline CDR1 SNHLY, CDR2 FYNNEI. CDR3 length: 15 amino acids. The V segment lost 7 bases and the J segment 5 bases; nucleotides outside the gene matches: 9. CDR3 residues: CASTRGRTGNEKLFF. CDR3 bases: TGTGCCAGCACCCGGGGGCGGACAGGGAATGAAAAACTGTTTTTT.

In its sample, this clone was seen a few times. The rearrangement uses TRBV7-8 and TRBJ1-5; possible D gene TRBD1, 5 bases. Deletions cut 3 bases from V and 5 bases from J, with 8 bases between. Germline V gene data show CDR1 as SGHVS and CDR2 as FQNEAQ. This CDR3 contains 13 residues. The DNA for the CDR3 is TGTGCCAGCAGCTTTGTACAGGATCAGCCCCAGCATTTT. Translated: CASSFVQDQPQHF.

The chain recombines TRBV7-9 with TRBJ2-7, with a weak D call TRBD1 (6 bases). Trimming took off 5 bases at V and 4 bases at J, with 12 bases between the two ends. This CDR3 region has 13 residues. CDR1 and CDR2 (germline): SEHNR, FQNEAQ (reference sequence). CDR3 residues: CASSVPTGYEQYF. The CDR3 coding sequence is TGTGCCAGCAGCGTTCCCACAGGGTACGAGCAGTACTTC.

The rearrangement uses TRBV10-3 and TRBJ2-7, with a weak D call TRBD2 (5 bases). V was pared by 6 bases and J by 0 bases, with 12 bases between. CDR1 ENHRY and CDR2 SYGVKD come from the germline V gene. This CDR3 spans 14 amino acids. In DNA form, the CDR3 reads TGTGCCATCAGCCCGAGTGGGAGCTCCTACGAGCAGTACTTC. It specifies CAISPSGSSYEQYF.

The chain has TRBV5-4 and TRBJ2-1, with 14 bases fitting TRBD2. The V segment lost 0 bases and the J segment 7 bases; nucleotides outside the gene matches: 12. Germline CDR1 and CDR2: SGHNT and YYREEE (reference sequence). The CDR3 contains 19 residues. CDR3 nucleotide sequence: TGTGCCAGCAGCTTGGAGGGGACTAGCGGGAGAAGGGGACGGAATGAGCAGTTCTTC. It yields the protein CASSLEGTSGRRGRNEQFF.

The chain employs TRBV7-9 and TRBJ1-4; TRBD1 aligns across 9 bases. The CDR3 is 14 amino acids. V was pared by 4 bases and J by 6 bases, with 3 bases of the junction left unmatched. Germline assignment: CDR1 SEHNR and CDR2 FQNEAQ (reference sequence). CDR3 DNA sequence: TGTGCCAGCAGCTCGACAGGGGGGGATGAAAAACTGTTTTTT. Amino acid sequence: CASSSTGGDEKLFF.

The genes are TRBV5-1 and TRBJ1-2; D possibly corresponds to TRBD1 (5 bases). V was cut by 3 bases and J by 2 bases, with 14 bases left in between. CDR3 length equals 15 residues. CDR1 SGHRS and CDR2 YFSETQ come from the germline V gene. The CDR3 here is CASSWSGGDNYGYTF. The CDR3 bases are TGCGCCAGCAGCTGGAGCGGGGGAGACAACTATGGCTACACCTTC.

The chain recombines TRBV15 with TRBJ1-1, with D perhaps matching TRBD1 (6 bases). The germline V gene has CDR1 LNHNV and CDR2 YYDKDF (reference sequence). Trimming took off 1 base at V and 1 base at J, with 7 bases between the two ends. The CDR3 covers 14 residues. Here the CDR3 reads CATSRGQANTEAFF. In DNA form, the CDR3 reads TGTGCCACCAGCAGAGGACAGGCGAACACTGAAGCTTTCTTT.

The chain combines TRBV1 with TRBJ2-7; TRBD1, as called in the table, went unchecked against the DNA. TRBV1 is designated a pseudogene. The CDR3 is made up of 16 amino acids. The CDR3 loop reads CTSSQEVSRPPYEQYF. CDR3 sequence (DNA): TGCACCAGCAGCCAAGAGGTGAGCAGGCCTCCCTACGAGCAGTACTTC.

The chain employs TRBV4-1 and TRBJ2-3; perhaps TRBD2 as D (6 bases). This CDR3 comprises 16 residues. Per the germline V gene, CDR1 is MGHRA and CDR2 is YSYEKL. V dropped 0 bases and J dropped 5 bases, with 15 bases sitting between them. CDR3 protein: CASSQDGLATGDTQYF. The CDR3 nucleotides are TGCGCCAGCAGCCAAGACGGGCTAGCGACCGGAGATACGCAGTATTTT.

The V call is TRBV5-6, the J call TRBJ1-5; unclear D gene. V lost 2 bases and J lost 2, with 20 bases in between. Germline CDR1 and CDR2: SGHDT and YYEEEE. The CDR3 is 18 residues long. The CDR3 DNA is TGTGCCAGCAGCTTATTTTCGTTTTCGGGTCCGGGCAATCAGCCCCAGCATTTT. The encoded protein is CASSLFSFSGPGNQPQHF.

V is TRBV4-3 and J is TRBJ2-7; perhaps TRBD1 as D (5 bases). Germline assignment: CDR1 LGHNA and CDR2 YSLEER. The CDR3 consists of 18 residues. Trimming shortened V by 0 bases and J by 4 bases, and 22 bases separated the two germline ends. CDR3 bases: TGCGCCAGCAGCCAAGATCGGGCAGGGATTGGTGGGATATACGAGCAGTACTTC. Its translation is CASSQDRAGIGGIYEQYF.

The chain links TRBV11-2 to TRBJ2-6; 7 bases line up with TRBD1. In germline, CDR1 is SGHAT, CDR2 FQNNGV. The V and J ends lost 3 bases and 0 bases, in that order; junction bases with no gene match: 5. This CDR3 has 17 residues. The CDR3 sequence is CASSLERDSSGANVLTF. The CDR3 DNA reads TGTGCCAGCAGCTTGGAGAGGGACAGCTCTGGGGCCAACGTCCTGACTTTC.

J is TRBJ2-3 and V is TRBV24-1; D is perhaps TRBD2 (7 bases). The CDR3 is made up of 15 amino acids. V shed 5 bases and J shed 1 base, with 12 bases lying between them. Germline CDR1 and CDR2: KGHDR and SFDVKD. CDR3: CATSVGGAGTDTQYF. For the CDR3, the DNA is TGTGCCACCAGTGTAGGGGGGGCAGGCACAGATACGCAGTATTTT.

The V and J genes are TRBV4-1 and TRBJ2-2; D is uncertain. Trimming shortened V by 2 bases and J by 5 bases, and 9 bases separated the two germline ends. The CDR3 consists of 14 residues. Germline lookup yields CDR1 MGHRA and CDR2 YSYEKL. CDR3 coding DNA: TGCGCCAGCAGCCAACCAGCCAGGACCGGGGAGCTGTTTTTT. Translating gives CASSQPARTGELFF.